A selection of T cell receptor beta chains follows, all from one sample in a study of persistence of HIV-infected CD4 T cells. TCRdb's copy holds only in-frame clones and misses some; the assay was immunoSEQ multiplex PCR. The table shows around 39,000 clones, with about 89% occurring only once. The antigens for these receptors are not known. Sequenced here: CD4+ T cells sorted from PBMCs after roughly 18-hour stimulation, sampled from a patient who received antiretroviral therapy. These receptors all come from an adult man with HIV who was CMV-seropositive. Both conserved end residues are part of each CDR3.

v_call	j_call	cdr3_aa
TRBV28	TRBJ1-1	CASSYFDRGSTEAFF
TRBV5-5	TRBJ1-1	CASSLQGYTEAFF
TRBV6-5	TRBJ2-2	CASSYRQPAGELFF
TRBV3-1/TRBV3-2	TRBJ1-2	CASSGQEDYGYTF
TRBV24-1	TRBJ2-1	CATSEAGRGSYNEQFF
TRBV28	TRBJ1-6	CASSSRGGARWNSPLHF
TRBV6-6	TRBJ1-5	CASTTRTGQPQHF
TRBV5-6	TRBJ1-5	CASSLGGPGQPQHF
TRBV7-2	TRBJ1-1	CASSLSSGGITEAFF
TRBV2	TRBJ1-1	CASSMTGDTEAFF
TRBV6-1	TRBJ1-5	CASSEVGLPNQPQHF
TRBV5-1	TRBJ2-7	CASSLKLSSYEQYF
TRBV28	TRBJ2-7	CASSSTGTGITYEQYF
TRBV7-9	TRBJ2-7	CASSLGQGVLEQYF
TRBV2	TRBJ2-2	CASSESTGELFF
TRBV4-1	TRBJ1-1	CASSQIQRDTEAFF
TRBV28	TRBJ1-5	CASSRPGTGFQPQHF
TRBV10-3	TRBJ1-1	CAISDSTPNTEAFF
TRBV19	TRBJ2-2	CASSMESGNTGELFF
TRBV19	TRBJ1-5	CASSLTGTGRIQPQHF
TRBV2	TRBJ1-2	CASTTEKYGYTF
TRBV18	TRBJ1-2	CASSPGVNYGYTF